This T cell receptor beta chain emerged from a study of blood T cell repertoires in COVID-19. The wider study: The origin of the acute and convalescent COVID-19 samples was the United States, Italy and Spain. T cells, B-cell-depleted T cells, or PBMCs provided the cDNA or gDNA that served as material.

The CDR3 totals 18 residues. Germline V lookup: CDR1 SGHRS, CDR2 YFSETQ. V dropped 4 bases and J dropped 0; count of bases not matched to a gene: 10. Authors' data handling: Amplification of reference gene primers was used by the study to estimate nucleated cell counts. The protocol was immunoSEQ multiplex PCR, while the TCRdb copy is restricted to in-frame clones and leaves out a portion. The DNA gave D and trimming, while V, J and clone size come from that table. This sample has 150,000 to 190,000 clones, with 76% found just once. The sequencing sample was made of peripheral blood. The TCR comes from a woman older than 75 with acute or convalescent COVID-19. This chain links TRBV5-1 with TRBJ1-1, with 12 bases that match TRBD1. The CDR3 is CASSLGGQGAAMNTEAFF. As DNA, the CDR3 is TGCGCCAGCAGCCTAGGGGGACAGGGGGCGGCCATGAACACTGAAGCTTTCTTT.